These 14 T cell receptor beta chains were sequenced from one sample in a study of blood T cell repertoires in COVID-19. Only in-frame clones appear in the TCRdb table, and some are missing; sequencing was by immunoSEQ multiplex PCR. Here the sample spans tens of thousands of clones, 90% being singletons. Source material: peripheral blood. These receptor sequences come from a woman aged 40 to 49 with active COVID-19.

This chain connects TRBV5-1 to TRBJ2-5; 15 positions agree with TRBD2. This CDR3 is built from 18 residues. From germline, CDR1 is SGHRS and CDR2 YFSETQ. V gave up 5 bases and J gave up 0 bases; unmatched junction bases: 8. CDR3 in DNA: TGCGCCAGCAGTACTACTGGGACTAGCGGGGGGCACCAAGAGACCCAGTACTTC. Protein product: CASSTTGTSGGHQETQYF. Based on the CDR3 plus reference TRBV5-1 and TRBJ2-5, the full variable domain is KAGVTQTPRYLIKTRGQQVTLSCSPISGHRSVSWYQQTPGQGLQFLFEYFSETQRNKGNFPGRFSGRQFSNSRSEMNVSTLELGDSALYLCASSTTGTSGGHQETQYFGPGTRLLVL.

The chain is built from TRBV14 and TRBJ1-6; 10 bases are a match to TRBD1. The J segment lost 7 bases and the V segment lost 1 base, leaving 1 base of the junction unmatched. Germline CDR1 is SGHDN and CDR2 is FVKESK. The CDR3 loop spans 15 amino acids. CDR3 protein: CASSQGQGANSPLHF. For the CDR3, the DNA is TGTGCCAGCAGCCAAGGACAGGGGGCAAATTCACCCCTCCACTTT.

Written as DNA, the CDR3 is TGTGCCAGCAGCTGGACAGGGGCGCGCGAGCAGTACTTC. Translated: CASSWTGAREQYF. The chain carries TRBV5-6 and TRBJ2-7, with 9 bases that match TRBD1. Germline V gene lookup returns CDR1 SGHDT and CDR2 YYEEEE. This CDR3 contains 13 residues. Losses at the gene ends were 3 bases for V and 6 bases for J; bases not matched to a gene: 4.

The chain joins TRBV5-4 to TRBJ2-2; tentatively, D is TRBD1 (7 bases). Germline V gene lookup returns CDR1 SGHNT and CDR2 YYREEE (reference sequence). This CDR3 has 14 amino acids. V was cut by 4 bases and J by 6 bases, with 13 bases left in between. For the CDR3, the DNA is TGTGCCAGCAGCCAGCAGGGGGGCCCCGGGGAGCTGTTTTTT. It translates to CASSQQGGPGELFF.

V is TRBV5-1 and J is TRBJ2-7, with 9 bases aligning to TRBD2. CDR3 length: 16 amino acids. Germline CDR1 reads SGHRS; CDR2 reads YFSETQ. V lost 0 bases and J lost 3; bases outside the gene matches: 7. CDR3 region: CASSLVGGGVIYEQYF. In nucleotides, the CDR3 is TGCGCCAGCAGCTTGGTTGGCGGGGGGGTAATCTACGAGCAGTACTTC.

J is TRBJ2-1 and V is TRBV25-1, with TRBD2 identical over 15 bases. Germline CDR1 MGHDK, CDR2 SYGVNS. Unmatched junction bases numbered 7, after V lost 7 bases and J lost 9 bases. CDR3 length: 15 residues. CDR3 region: CASNGLAGGRGEQFF. The CDR3 DNA sequence: TGTGCCAGCAACGGACTAGCGGGGGGGAGAGGTGAGCAGTTCTTC.

This clone was seen a few times. The rearrangement links TRBV6-5 to TRBJ2-5, with TRBD2 identical over 8 bases. The CDR3 runs to 15 residues. Germline V gene lookup returns CDR1 MNHEY and CDR2 SVGAGI. Unmatched junction bases numbered 11, after V lost 6 bases and J lost 5 bases. This CDR3 is CASRRLALGLETQYF. The CDR3 coding sequence is TGTGCCAGCAGGCGACTAGCGTTAGGGTTGGAGACCCAGTACTTC.

The chain links TRBV3-1 (or the pseudogene TRBV3-2) to TRBJ2-3, with TRBD2 identical over 12 bases. The CDR3 loop spans 16 amino acids. The germline V gene has CDR1 LGHDT and CDR2 YNNKEL (reference sequence). V shed 4 bases, J shed 2 bases, and the junction held 4 bases outside the gene matches. CDR3 residues: CASSPSSGGVTDTQYF. DNA of the CDR3: TGTGCCAGCAGCCCCTCTAGCGGGGGGGTCACAGATACGCAGTATTTT.

The genes are TRBV15 and TRBJ1-2; 8 nucleotides match TRBD1. In germline, CDR1 is LNHNV, CDR2 YYDKDF (reference sequence). V was clipped by 3 bases and J by 8 bases; unmatched bases: 11. The CDR3 has 15 amino acids. The CDR3 coding sequence is TGTGCCACCAGCAGCCTCTCAGGGCAGGGGGCGGGCTACACCTTC. Protein product: CATSSLSGQGAGYTF.

This sequence joins TRBV11-3 and TRBJ2-7; D is uncertain. CDR1 is SGHNT and CDR2 is YENEEA in the germline V gene. CDR3 length equals 14 residues. V was clipped by 1 base and J by 0 bases, with 7 bases between them. CDR3 sequence: CASSLVKSSYEQYF. For the CDR3, the DNA is TGTGCCAGCAGCTTAGTCAAGAGCTCCTACGAGCAGTACTTC.

This rearrangement joins TRBV5-1 to TRBJ1-6; possibly TRBD1 for D (5 bases). CDR3 length: 16 amino acids. Trimming pared 0 bases from V and 7 bases from J, leaving 14 bases between. From germline, CDR1 is SGHRS and CDR2 YFSETQ. The CDR3 DNA sequence: TGCGCCAGCAGCTTGGAGCAGGGATCAGAGAATTCACCCCTCCACTTT. The encoded protein is CASSLEQGSENSPLHF.

In this sample, this clone turned up a few times. The chain is built from TRBV2 and TRBJ2-4; D possibly corresponds to TRBD2 (6 bases). The CDR3 is 16 residues long. Germline V lookup: CDR1 SNHLY, CDR2 FYNNEI. Trimming removed 4 bases at V and 7 bases at J, with 20 bases between. Written as DNA, the CDR3 is TGTGCCAGCAGTGGGGGTTTCGGGGGTCGGCTGAACATTCAGTACTTC. This sequence encodes CASSGGFGGRLNIQYF.

V gene TRBV9 combines with J gene TRBJ2-3, with 7 bases lining up with TRBD2. This CDR3 spans 14 amino acids. The germline V gene has CDR1 SGDLS and CDR2 YYNGEE. V dropped 0 bases and J dropped 5; count of bases not matched to a gene: 3. The CDR3 sequence is CASSVAGGRDTQYF. The CDR3 nucleotides read TGTGCCAGCAGCGTAGCGGGGGGTAGAGATACGCAGTATTTT.

The chain links TRBV3-1 (or the pseudogene TRBV3-2) to TRBJ1-2, with 7 positions matching TRBD1. Germline CDR1 and CDR2: LGHDT and YNNKEL (reference sequence). V trimming: 3 bases; J trimming: 0 bases; junction bases outside the gene matches: 4. This CDR3 is built from 15 residues. In DNA, the CDR3 is TGTGCCAGCAGCCATAGGGACAGACCTAACTATGGCTACACCTTC. Translating gives CASSHRDRPNYGYTF.